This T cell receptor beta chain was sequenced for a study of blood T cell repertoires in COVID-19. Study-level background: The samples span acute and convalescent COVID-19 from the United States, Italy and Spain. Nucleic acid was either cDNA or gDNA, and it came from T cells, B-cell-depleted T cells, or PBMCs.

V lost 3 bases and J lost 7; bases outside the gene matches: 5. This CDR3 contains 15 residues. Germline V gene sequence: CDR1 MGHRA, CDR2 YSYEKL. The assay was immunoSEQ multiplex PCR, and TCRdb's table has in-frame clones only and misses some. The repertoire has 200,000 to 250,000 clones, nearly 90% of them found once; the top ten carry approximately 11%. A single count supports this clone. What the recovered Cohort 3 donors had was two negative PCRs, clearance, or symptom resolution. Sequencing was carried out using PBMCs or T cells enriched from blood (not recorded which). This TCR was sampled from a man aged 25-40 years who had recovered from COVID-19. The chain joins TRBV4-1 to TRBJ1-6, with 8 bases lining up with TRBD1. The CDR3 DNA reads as TGCGCCAGCAGCCATGCCAGGGGGCCCAATTCACCCCTCCACTTT. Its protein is CASSHARGPNSPLHF.